The 23 T cell receptor beta chains reported below all come from one sample, sequenced in a study of human T cells and chemical hapten exposure. From the RACE reads, TCRdb called clonotypes with MiXCR, one entry per CDR3 protein. Altogether about 380,000 distinct CDR3 sequences are present, roughly 6.3% being singletons, with the ten largest covering roughly 5.4%. Time point: patch test 2, 6 weeks after DPC sensitization. Described treatment: therapeutic diphenylcyclopropenone sensitization with weekly scalp DPC. The sequencing here drew on whole blood, taken in connection with sensitization to the hapten diphenylcyclopropenone (DPC). The receptors originated from a woman younger than 35 with alopecia areata. Some clones in this sample may be carry-over from other donors' samples.

This clonotype was found a few times. The chain employs TRBV5-4 and TRBJ2-3; D may be TRBD2 (5 bases). The CDR3 runs 15 residues. Per the germline V gene, CDR1 is SGHNT and CDR2 is YYREEE (reference sequence). V was shortened by 0 bases and J by 4 bases, with 12 bases between the two germline ends. Here the CDR3 DNA reads TGTGCCAGCAGCTTGGAATCGAGGGTGCCAGATACGCAGTATTTT. It translates to CASSLESRVPDTQYF.

This clonotype came up many times. The chain links TRBV9 to TRBJ1-2; D remains unclear. This CDR3 is 16 amino acids long. Trimming took 4 bases from V and 1 from J, leaving 17 bases between them. Germline V gives CDR1 SGDLS, CDR2 YYNGEE. For the CDR3, the DNA is TGTGCCAGCAGCTCAGAATGGGGAGGACTTAACTATGGCTACACCTTC. Translating gives CASSSEWGGLNYGYTF.

The V and J genes are TRBV6-6 and TRBJ1-2; no clear D gene. Germline V CDR1 and CDR2: MNHNY, SVGAGI (reference sequence). With 3 bases removed from V and 6 bases from J, the gap between germline ends came to 8 bases. This CDR3 is built from 12 residues. The CDR3 DNA is TGTGCCAGCAGTTATGACGGGGATGGCTACACCTTC. This sequence encodes CASSYDGDGYTF.

The chain combines TRBV9 with TRBJ2-7, with a weak D call TRBD1 (5 bases). V was cut by 2 bases and J by 4 bases, with 13 bases left in between. The germline V gene has CDR1 SGDLS and CDR2 YYNGEE. The CDR3 is 14 amino acids. CDR3 in amino acids: CASSVSTGSYEQYF. DNA of the CDR3: TGTGCCAGCAGCGTTAGTACAGGTTCTTACGAGCAGTACTTC.

This clonotype appeared many times. The chain is built from TRBV12-3 or TRBV12-4 and TRBJ1-6; D is unresolved. The germline V and J ends were trimmed by 6 bases and 7 bases, with 7 bases remaining between them. This CDR3 is 12 amino acids long. The CDR3 loop reads CASRLPNSPLHF. CDR3 DNA: TGTGCCAGCAGACTGCCAAATTCACCCCTCCACTTT.

This clonotype occurred a few times. This chain's CDR3 is CSAKTGSDSNQPQHF. Here the CDR3 DNA reads TGCAGCGCCAAGACAGGGAGCGACAGCAATCAGCCCCAGCATTTT. This chain connects TRBV29-1 to TRBJ1-5; 7 bases are shared with TRBD1. CDR3 length: 15 residues. After removal of 7 bases from V and 1 base from J, the junction contained 10 bases not matched to a gene. CDR1 and CDR2 from the germline V gene are SQVTM and ANQGSEA.

This chain joins TRBV6-5 and TRBJ2-3; D unresolved. CDR3 length: 14 amino acids. Trimming pared 2 bases from V and 0 bases from J, leaving 6 bases between. The germline V gene encodes CDR1 MNHEY and CDR2 SVGAGI. CDR3 loop: CASSYRRSTDTQYF. In DNA form, the CDR3 reads TGTGCCAGCAGTTACAGGCGGAGCACAGATACGCAGTATTTT.

Many counts were recorded for this clonotype. V is TRBV6-6 and J is TRBJ2-7, with TRBD1 identical over 8 bases. Germline assignment: CDR1 MNHNY and CDR2 SVGAGI (reference sequence). V was pared by 8 bases and J by 3 bases, with 3 bases of the junction left unmatched. This CDR3 has 12 amino acids. Here the CDR3 DNA reads TGTGCCAGCGCCGACAGGGGCTACGAGCAGTACTTC. Its translation is CASADRGYEQYF.

This clonotype was detected many times. V usage is TRBV12-3 or TRBV12-4 and J usage is TRBJ1-1, with 7 bases matching TRBD1. Germline trimming cut 3 bases from V and 3 bases from J; bases unmatched to any gene: 4. The CDR3 totals 14 residues. The CDR3 DNA follows: TGTGCCAGCAGTTTGACAGGGACGGACACTGAAGCTTTCTTT. The encoded protein is CASSLTGTDTEAFF.

This rearrangement joins TRBV10-3 to TRBJ2-7; D possibly corresponds to TRBD2 (6 bases). This CDR3 has 15 amino acids. Per germline, CDR1 ENHRY and CDR2 SYGVKD. V was clipped by 0 bases and J by 5 bases, with 14 bases between them. Here the CDR3 DNA reads TGTGCCATCAGTGAGTCCCGGGGGACGACCGACGAGCAGTACTTC. This translates into CAISESRGTTDEQYF.

In its sample, this clonotype was seen a few times. This sequence joins TRBV4-3 and TRBJ2-7, with 8 bases identical to TRBD2. The CDR3 length is 15 residues. Germline loops: CDR1 LGHNA, CDR2 YSLEER. V lost 0 bases and J lost 6; bases outside the gene matches: 7. The CDR3 region is CASSQDPGGPREQYF. DNA for the CDR3: TGCGCCAGCAGCCAAGATCCGGGGGGGCCTCGCGAGCAGTACTTC.

The sample holds a few counts of this clonotype. The chain employs TRBV12-3 or TRBV12-4 and TRBJ2-2, with TRBD2 identical over 9 bases. The trim removed 5 bases at V and 5 bases at J, leaving 9 bases unmatched. The CDR3 extends over 16 amino acids. CDR3 DNA: TGTGCCAGCAGTACCCTGACTAGCGGAGAAACCGGGGAGCTGTTTTTT. Protein product: CASSTLTSGETGELFF.

In this sample, this clonotype turned up a few times. V gene TRBV20-1 combines with J gene TRBJ1-2; TRBD1 is a possible D gene (5 bases). V was cut by 5 bases and J by 4 bases, with 14 bases left in between. CDR1 DFQATT and CDR2 SNEGSKA come from the germline V gene (reference sequence). This CDR3 is built from 13 residues. CDR3 DNA sequence: TGCAGTGCTGCGGCGGGGGTTATCTATGGCTACACCTTC. It yields the protein CSAAAGVIYGYTF.

The rearrangement links TRBV7-9 to TRBJ2-5, with D perhaps TRBD1 (6 bases). This CDR3 has 17 amino acids. Germline CDR1 SEHNR, CDR2 FQNEAQ (reference sequence). Trimming removed 5 bases from V and 5 bases from J, with 24 bases in between. The DNA for the CDR3 is TGTGCCAGCAGCGAACGTCAGGGGCGGCGCGCCGTGGAGACCCAGTACTTC. Protein: CASSERQGRRAVETQYF.

This chain links TRBV20-1 with TRBJ2-3; D is unresolved. The CDR3 runs to 13 residues. Trimming took off 6 bases at V and 1 base at J, with 11 bases between the two ends. Looked up from germline, CDR1 is DFQATT and CDR2 is SNEGSKA (reference sequence). The CDR3 region has the DNA TGCAGTGCATCCTACGAGGGCACAGATACGCAGTATTTT. Encoded protein: CSASYEGTDTQYF.

The rearrangement uses TRBV27 and TRBJ1-2; D uncertain. Trimming cost V 0 bases and J 4 bases, with 6 bases left between them. Germline-derived CDR1 and CDR2 are MNHEY and SMNVEV (reference sequence). This CDR3 has 13 residues. The CDR3 sequence is CASSLSRSYGYTF. CDR3 in DNA: TGTGCCAGCAGTTTATCACGTAGCTATGGCTACACCTTC.

This clonotype was observed a few times. This chain connects TRBV20-1 to TRBJ2-3; 10 bases agree with TRBD1. Germline loops: CDR1 DFQATT, CDR2 SNEGSKA (reference sequence). This CDR3 region has 17 residues. After removal of 0 bases from V and 2 bases from J, the junction contained 8 bases not matched to a gene. The CDR3 coding sequence is TGCAGTGCTAGAGATCTGACAGGGGGCCCGTCCACAGATACGCAGTATTTT. As protein: CSARDLTGGPSTDTQYF.

This clonotype was found a few times. This rearrangement joins TRBV6-4 to TRBJ2-7; D is unresolved. V shed 3 bases and J shed 7 bases, with 10 bases lying between them. Looked up from germline, CDR1 is MRHNA and CDR2 is SNTAGT. This CDR3 comprises 12 residues. CDR3 amino acids: CASSERDREQYF. The DNA of the CDR3 is TGTGCCAGCAGTGAAAGGGATCGGGAGCAGTACTTC.

The V gene is TRBV11-2, the J gene TRBJ2-5, with D perhaps being TRBD1 or TRBD2 (6 bases each). V was pared by 5 bases and J by 4 bases, with 17 bases between. The CDR3 is 15 residues long. In germline, CDR1 is SGHAT, CDR2 FQNNGV. Written as DNA, the CDR3 is TGTGCCAGCAGCCCGGGGGTAGGGGGTGCAGAGACCCAGTACTTC. It is translated as CASSPGVGGAETQYF.

This clonotype has ten or more counts. The chain carries TRBV7-2 and TRBJ1-1; D remains ambiguous. The V gene's germline CDR1 is SGHTA and CDR2 FQGNSA. The CDR3 spans 14 residues. Trimming cost V 3 bases and J 0 bases, with 8 bases left between them. Written as DNA, the CDR3 is TGTGCCAGCAGCTTCCCACAGCTGAACACTGAAGCTTTCTTT. It specifies CASSFPQLNTEAFF.

This chain joins TRBV7-2 and TRBJ1-5; a possible D gene is TRBD1 (5 bases). Germline V lookup: CDR1 SGHTA, CDR2 FQGNSA. V lost 6 bases, J lost 6 bases, and 12 bases lay in between. The CDR3 runs 13 residues. The CDR3 sequence: CASSPKQGQPQHF. CDR3 in DNA: TGTGCCAGCAGTCCTAAGCAGGGTCAGCCCCAGCATTTT.

In this sample, this clonotype turned up a few times. The chain is built from TRBV2 and TRBJ2-3; D tentatively fits TRBD1 or TRBD2 (6 bases each). Trimming removed 6 bases from V and 4 bases from J, with 17 bases in between. CDR1 is SNHLY, CDR2 FYNNEI, per germline. The CDR3 runs to 15 residues. This CDR3 reads CASSLEGGHADTQYF. The CDR3 DNA is TGTGCCAGCAGCCTAGAGGGGGGCCATGCAGATACGCAGTATTTT.

This clonotype was counted many times. The rearrangement links TRBV4-1 to TRBJ2-5; D gene ambiguous. This CDR3 is 12 amino acids long. The V gene's germline CDR1 is MGHRA and CDR2 YSYEKL. Between the trimmed V and J ends, which lost 1 base and 7 bases, there was a span of 7 bases. CDR3 residues: CASSQVSSTQYF. Here the CDR3 DNA reads TGCGCCAGCAGCCAAGTTTCGTCGACCCAGTACTTC.